The 21 T cell receptor beta chains listed next were all sequenced from one sample in a study of T cell clones after liver transplantation. Using immunoSEQ multiplex PCR, the repertoire was profiled, and TCRdb retains in-frame clones only, with some absent. This table holds tens of thousands of clones, about two thirds found once. Sequencing used CD4+ T cells from blood, obtained before liver transplant. Source of these receptors: a human donor who received a liver transplant.

The chain employs TRBV5-4 and TRBJ2-1; TRBD2 is a possible D gene (6 bases). Germline-derived CDR1 and CDR2 are SGHNT and YYREEE (reference sequence). V shed 6 bases and J shed 7 bases, with 17 bases lying between them. This CDR3 contains 14 residues. In DNA, the CDR3 is TGTGCCAGCACCCTTGAGGGACTTCGAAATGAGCAGTTCTTC. Its translation is CASTLEGLRNEQFF. Variable domain in full (rest from reference TRBV5-4 and TRBJ2-1): ETGVTQSPTHLIKTRGQQVTLRCSSQSGHNTVSWYQQALGQGPQFIFQYYREEENGRGNFPPRFSGLQFPNYSSELNVNALELDDSALYLCASTLEGLRNEQFFGPGTRLTVL.

This clone has a single count. The chain carries TRBV4-1 and TRBJ2-7, with 12 bases identical to TRBD2. The CDR3 extends over 15 amino acids. The junction had 2 bases not matched to a gene; V was cut back by 1 base and J by 4 bases. The germline V gene encodes CDR1 MGHRA and CDR2 YSYEKL. Here the CDR3 DNA reads TGCGCCAGCAGCCAAGGTCTAGCGGGGGGGTACGAGCAGTACTTC. Encoded protein: CASSQGLAGGYEQYF.

The rearrangement uses TRBV7-9 and TRBJ1-4; D ambiguous. CDR3 length: 13 residues. V dropped 6 bases and J dropped 8 bases, with 13 bases sitting between them. Germline assignment: CDR1 SEHNR and CDR2 FQNEAQ (reference sequence). This CDR3 is CASSYMSGEKLFF. Written as DNA, the CDR3 is TGTGCCAGCAGTTACATGTCAGGAGAAAAACTGTTTTTT. The variable domain in full, completed from reference TRBV7-9 and TRBJ1-4, reads DTGVSQNPRHKITKRGQNVTFRCDPISEHNRLYWYRQTLGQGPEFLTYFQNEAQLEKSRLLSDRFSAERPKGSFSTLEIQRTEQGDSAMYLCASSYMSGEKLFFGSGTQLSVL.

This rearrangement joins TRBV6-1 to TRBJ2-7, with D hard to call. Between the trimmed V and J ends, which lost 0 bases and 4 bases, there was a span of 4 bases. Germline V gene sequence: CDR1 MNHNS, CDR2 SASEGT. The length of the CDR3 is 12 residues. In DNA form, the CDR3 reads TGTGCCAGCAGTGAAGCACAGTACGAGCAGTACTTC. It specifies CASSEAQYEQYF.

V is TRBV6-6 and J is TRBJ2-3; D perhaps matches TRBD1 (6 bases). The CDR3 covers 14 residues. Germline-derived CDR1 and CDR2 are MNHNY and SVGAGI (reference sequence). Trimming stripped 4 bases from V and 1 base from J, with 9 bases between. CDR3 in amino acids: CASSLGHRTDTQYF. The CDR3 coding sequence is TGTGCCAGCAGTTTGGGACATCGCACAGATACGCAGTATTTT.

This clone was counted a single time. Compared with germline, one end of the junction differs, possibly owing to a read error. The V gene is TRBV7-7, the J gene TRBJ2-7, with 8 bases aligning to TRBD2. There are 13 residues in the CDR3. Germline CDR1 reads SSHAT; CDR2 reads FNYEAQ (reference sequence). The CDR3 sequence is CASSPGGDYEQYF. In DNA, the CDR3 is TGTGCTAGCAGCCCCGGGGGGGATTACGAGCAGTACTTC. Filled out from reference TRBV7-7 and TRBJ2-7, the complete variable domain reads GAGVSQSPRYKVTKRGQDVTLRCDPISSHATLYWYQQALGQGPEFLTYFNYEAQPDKSGLPSDRFSAERPEGSISTLTIQRTEQRDSAMYRCASSPGGDYEQYFGPGTRLTVT.

This sequence joins TRBV11-2 and TRBJ1-1, with D unresolved. Trimming took 1 base from V and 10 from J, leaving 13 bases between them. Germline V lookup: CDR1 SGHAT, CDR2 FQNNGV. The CDR3 is 13 residues long. The CDR3, as DNA: TGTGCCAGCAGCTTAGTGTCGACGGAGGTAGCTTTCTTT. Protein sequence: CASSLVSTEVAFF.

The rearrangement uses TRBV29-1 and TRBJ2-7; 7 bases are shared with TRBD1. With 5 bases clipped from V and 5 bases from J, the junction kept 9 bases outside the gene matches. From germline, CDR1 is SQVTM and CDR2 ANQGSEA. The length of the CDR3 is 13 residues. For the CDR3, the DNA is TGCAGCGTTCCTTCGTGGACAGGCCACGAGCAGTACTTC. This sequence encodes CSVPSWTGHEQYF.

The V and J genes are TRBV18 and TRBJ2-2, with D perhaps matching TRBD2 (5 bases). Germline values: CDR1 KGHSH, CDR2 LQKENI. The CDR3 extends over 14 amino acids. Trimming stripped 1 base from V and 7 bases from J, with 10 bases between. CDR3 amino acids: CASSPREGNGELFF. CDR3 DNA sequence: TGTGCCAGCTCACCACGCGAGGGAAACGGGGAGCTGTTTTTT. Variable domain in full (rest from reference TRBV18 and TRBJ2-2): NAGVMQNPRHLVRRRGQEARLRCSPMKGHSHVYWYRQLPEEGLKFMVYLQKENIIDESGMPKERFSAEFPKEGPSILRIQQVVRGDSAAYFCASSPREGNGELFFGEGSRLTVL.

This clone was seen at least ten times. V gene TRBV10-3 combines with J gene TRBJ2-2; D possibly corresponds to TRBD1 (5 bases). The CDR3 length is 15 residues. Trimming stripped 0 bases from V and 6 bases from J, with 11 bases between. CDR1 and CDR2 from the germline V gene are ENHRY and SYGVKD. The DNA for the CDR3 is TGTGCCATCAGTGAGTCGACGGACACCGCCGGGGAGCTGTTTTTT. Amino acids: CAISESTDTAGELFF.

There are a few counts of this clone. The chain is built from TRBV27 and TRBJ2-7; no clear D gene. The CDR3 consists of 15 residues. With 3 bases removed from V and 1 base from J, the gap between germline ends came to 13 bases. Per germline, CDR1 MNHEY and CDR2 SMNVEV (reference sequence). DNA for the CDR3: TGTGCCAGCAGTTTGGATCAGGCCAAATCCTACGAGCAGTACTTC. Its protein is CASSLDQAKSYEQYF.

The chain combines TRBV11-1 with TRBJ2-3; TRBD1 agrees at 9 bases. The CDR3 has 18 amino acids. V lost 4 bases to trimming and J lost 2 bases; unmatched junction nucleotides: 13. CDR1 SGHAT and CDR2 FQDESV come from the germline V gene (reference sequence). The CDR3, as DNA: TGTGCCAGCAGCTCGCTTACCGGGACAGGGAGGGCCACAGATACGCAGTATTTT. Protein sequence: CASSSLTGTGRATDTQYF.

This clone was recorded a few times. Other DNA sequences of this sample code for an identical CDR3. This chain connects TRBV27 to TRBJ1-5; TRBD1 is a possible D gene (5 bases). The CDR3 totals 14 residues. Deletions cut 0 bases from V and 2 bases from J, with 5 bases between. Germline-derived CDR1 and CDR2 are MNHEY and SMNVEV (reference sequence). The CDR3 sequence is CASSLSGGNQPQHF. CDR3 nucleotides: TGTGCCAGCAGTTTATCAGGGGGCAATCAGCCCCAGCATTTT.

This chain connects TRBV10-1 to TRBJ2-3; D call uncertain. The germline V gene has CDR1 WNHNN and CDR2 SYGVQD (reference sequence). This CDR3 contains 12 residues. Trimming left V 8 bases short and J 6 bases short, with 12 bases between. DNA for the CDR3: TGCGCCAGCCAAAATCGGGTGGATACGCAGTATTTT. This gives the protein CASQNRVDTQYF.

The rearrangement uses TRBV2 and TRBJ2-7; TRBD1 aligns across 10 bases. The germline CDR1 and CDR2 sequences are SNHLY and FYNNEI. The CDR3 totals 15 residues. V dropped 5 bases and J dropped 2; count of bases not matched to a gene: 6. This chain's CDR3 is CASSQDRGRTYEQYF. Written as DNA, the CDR3 is TGTGCCAGCAGTCAAGACAGGGGGCGAACCTACGAGCAGTACTTC. The whole variable domain, filled in from reference TRBV2 and TRBJ2-7, reads EPEVTQTPSHQVTQMGQEVILRCVPISNHLYFYWYRQILGQKVEFLVSFYNNEISEKSEIFDDQFSVERPDGSNFTLKIRSTKLEDSAMYFCASSQDRGRTYEQYFGPGTRLTVT.

This chain joins TRBV6-1 and TRBJ1-4; no definite D call. V lost 7 bases and J 3 bases, leaving 15 bases between the germline ends. Germline CDR1 and CDR2: MNHNS and SASEGT. The CDR3 totals 15 residues. Here the CDR3 reads CASKRVWQSNEKLFF. CDR3 DNA: TGTGCCAGCAAGAGGGTGTGGCAGTCTAATGAAAAACTGTTTTTT.

J is TRBJ2-1 and V is TRBV6-1; D remains unclear. V shed 2 bases and J shed 5 bases, with 7 bases lying between them. This CDR3 has 13 amino acids. CDR1 and CDR2 from the germline V gene are MNHNS and SASEGT. The CDR3 DNA sequence: TGTGCCAGCAGTGAATCACATCACAATGAGCAGTTCTTC. This gives the protein CASSESHHNEQFF.

The J gene is TRBJ1-1, the V gene TRBV25-1; 7 positions match TRBD1. Trimming at V came to 1 base and at J to 5 bases, leaving 13 bases not matched to a gene. Looked up from germline, CDR1 is MGHDK and CDR2 is SYGVNS. The CDR3 is made up of 17 amino acids. The CDR3 nucleotides read TGTGCCAGCAGTGAATCCCTCCGACAGGGTTTCAGTACTGAAGCTTTCTTT. Its protein product is CASSESLRQGFSTEAFF.

The chain carries TRBV28 and TRBJ1-1, with a weak D call TRBD1 (5 bases). Between the trimmed V and J ends, which lost 4 bases and 4 bases, there was a span of 13 bases. This CDR3 spans 14 amino acids. Germline loops: CDR1 MDHEN, CDR2 SYDVKM. The DNA of the CDR3 is TGTGCCAGCAGTTCCAGGGAAGGGGTCACTGAAGCTTTCTTT. Translating gives CASSSREGVTEAFF.

This chain connects TRBV7-9 to TRBJ1-6; D is unclear. Trimming shortened V by 3 bases and J by 8 bases, and 14 bases separated the two germline ends. Germline V gene lookup returns CDR1 SEHNR and CDR2 FQNEAQ (reference sequence). The CDR3 sequence is 15 residues long. The CDR3 DNA reads TGTGCCAGCAGCTTCGCGGGCGGTAGGGATTCACCCCTCCACTTT. This codes for CASSFAGGRDSPLHF.

This clone was seen just once. The rearrangement joins TRBV6-1 to TRBJ2-1; a possible D gene is TRBD2 (6 bases). CDR1 MNHNS and CDR2 SASEGT come from the germline V gene. V lost 2 bases to trimming and J lost 2 bases, with 13 bases between them. There are 16 residues in the CDR3. The chain's CDR3 is CASSESGGAPYNEQFF. CDR3 DNA: TGTGCCAGCAGTGAATCGGGCGGGGCCCCCTACAATGAGCAGTTCTTC.